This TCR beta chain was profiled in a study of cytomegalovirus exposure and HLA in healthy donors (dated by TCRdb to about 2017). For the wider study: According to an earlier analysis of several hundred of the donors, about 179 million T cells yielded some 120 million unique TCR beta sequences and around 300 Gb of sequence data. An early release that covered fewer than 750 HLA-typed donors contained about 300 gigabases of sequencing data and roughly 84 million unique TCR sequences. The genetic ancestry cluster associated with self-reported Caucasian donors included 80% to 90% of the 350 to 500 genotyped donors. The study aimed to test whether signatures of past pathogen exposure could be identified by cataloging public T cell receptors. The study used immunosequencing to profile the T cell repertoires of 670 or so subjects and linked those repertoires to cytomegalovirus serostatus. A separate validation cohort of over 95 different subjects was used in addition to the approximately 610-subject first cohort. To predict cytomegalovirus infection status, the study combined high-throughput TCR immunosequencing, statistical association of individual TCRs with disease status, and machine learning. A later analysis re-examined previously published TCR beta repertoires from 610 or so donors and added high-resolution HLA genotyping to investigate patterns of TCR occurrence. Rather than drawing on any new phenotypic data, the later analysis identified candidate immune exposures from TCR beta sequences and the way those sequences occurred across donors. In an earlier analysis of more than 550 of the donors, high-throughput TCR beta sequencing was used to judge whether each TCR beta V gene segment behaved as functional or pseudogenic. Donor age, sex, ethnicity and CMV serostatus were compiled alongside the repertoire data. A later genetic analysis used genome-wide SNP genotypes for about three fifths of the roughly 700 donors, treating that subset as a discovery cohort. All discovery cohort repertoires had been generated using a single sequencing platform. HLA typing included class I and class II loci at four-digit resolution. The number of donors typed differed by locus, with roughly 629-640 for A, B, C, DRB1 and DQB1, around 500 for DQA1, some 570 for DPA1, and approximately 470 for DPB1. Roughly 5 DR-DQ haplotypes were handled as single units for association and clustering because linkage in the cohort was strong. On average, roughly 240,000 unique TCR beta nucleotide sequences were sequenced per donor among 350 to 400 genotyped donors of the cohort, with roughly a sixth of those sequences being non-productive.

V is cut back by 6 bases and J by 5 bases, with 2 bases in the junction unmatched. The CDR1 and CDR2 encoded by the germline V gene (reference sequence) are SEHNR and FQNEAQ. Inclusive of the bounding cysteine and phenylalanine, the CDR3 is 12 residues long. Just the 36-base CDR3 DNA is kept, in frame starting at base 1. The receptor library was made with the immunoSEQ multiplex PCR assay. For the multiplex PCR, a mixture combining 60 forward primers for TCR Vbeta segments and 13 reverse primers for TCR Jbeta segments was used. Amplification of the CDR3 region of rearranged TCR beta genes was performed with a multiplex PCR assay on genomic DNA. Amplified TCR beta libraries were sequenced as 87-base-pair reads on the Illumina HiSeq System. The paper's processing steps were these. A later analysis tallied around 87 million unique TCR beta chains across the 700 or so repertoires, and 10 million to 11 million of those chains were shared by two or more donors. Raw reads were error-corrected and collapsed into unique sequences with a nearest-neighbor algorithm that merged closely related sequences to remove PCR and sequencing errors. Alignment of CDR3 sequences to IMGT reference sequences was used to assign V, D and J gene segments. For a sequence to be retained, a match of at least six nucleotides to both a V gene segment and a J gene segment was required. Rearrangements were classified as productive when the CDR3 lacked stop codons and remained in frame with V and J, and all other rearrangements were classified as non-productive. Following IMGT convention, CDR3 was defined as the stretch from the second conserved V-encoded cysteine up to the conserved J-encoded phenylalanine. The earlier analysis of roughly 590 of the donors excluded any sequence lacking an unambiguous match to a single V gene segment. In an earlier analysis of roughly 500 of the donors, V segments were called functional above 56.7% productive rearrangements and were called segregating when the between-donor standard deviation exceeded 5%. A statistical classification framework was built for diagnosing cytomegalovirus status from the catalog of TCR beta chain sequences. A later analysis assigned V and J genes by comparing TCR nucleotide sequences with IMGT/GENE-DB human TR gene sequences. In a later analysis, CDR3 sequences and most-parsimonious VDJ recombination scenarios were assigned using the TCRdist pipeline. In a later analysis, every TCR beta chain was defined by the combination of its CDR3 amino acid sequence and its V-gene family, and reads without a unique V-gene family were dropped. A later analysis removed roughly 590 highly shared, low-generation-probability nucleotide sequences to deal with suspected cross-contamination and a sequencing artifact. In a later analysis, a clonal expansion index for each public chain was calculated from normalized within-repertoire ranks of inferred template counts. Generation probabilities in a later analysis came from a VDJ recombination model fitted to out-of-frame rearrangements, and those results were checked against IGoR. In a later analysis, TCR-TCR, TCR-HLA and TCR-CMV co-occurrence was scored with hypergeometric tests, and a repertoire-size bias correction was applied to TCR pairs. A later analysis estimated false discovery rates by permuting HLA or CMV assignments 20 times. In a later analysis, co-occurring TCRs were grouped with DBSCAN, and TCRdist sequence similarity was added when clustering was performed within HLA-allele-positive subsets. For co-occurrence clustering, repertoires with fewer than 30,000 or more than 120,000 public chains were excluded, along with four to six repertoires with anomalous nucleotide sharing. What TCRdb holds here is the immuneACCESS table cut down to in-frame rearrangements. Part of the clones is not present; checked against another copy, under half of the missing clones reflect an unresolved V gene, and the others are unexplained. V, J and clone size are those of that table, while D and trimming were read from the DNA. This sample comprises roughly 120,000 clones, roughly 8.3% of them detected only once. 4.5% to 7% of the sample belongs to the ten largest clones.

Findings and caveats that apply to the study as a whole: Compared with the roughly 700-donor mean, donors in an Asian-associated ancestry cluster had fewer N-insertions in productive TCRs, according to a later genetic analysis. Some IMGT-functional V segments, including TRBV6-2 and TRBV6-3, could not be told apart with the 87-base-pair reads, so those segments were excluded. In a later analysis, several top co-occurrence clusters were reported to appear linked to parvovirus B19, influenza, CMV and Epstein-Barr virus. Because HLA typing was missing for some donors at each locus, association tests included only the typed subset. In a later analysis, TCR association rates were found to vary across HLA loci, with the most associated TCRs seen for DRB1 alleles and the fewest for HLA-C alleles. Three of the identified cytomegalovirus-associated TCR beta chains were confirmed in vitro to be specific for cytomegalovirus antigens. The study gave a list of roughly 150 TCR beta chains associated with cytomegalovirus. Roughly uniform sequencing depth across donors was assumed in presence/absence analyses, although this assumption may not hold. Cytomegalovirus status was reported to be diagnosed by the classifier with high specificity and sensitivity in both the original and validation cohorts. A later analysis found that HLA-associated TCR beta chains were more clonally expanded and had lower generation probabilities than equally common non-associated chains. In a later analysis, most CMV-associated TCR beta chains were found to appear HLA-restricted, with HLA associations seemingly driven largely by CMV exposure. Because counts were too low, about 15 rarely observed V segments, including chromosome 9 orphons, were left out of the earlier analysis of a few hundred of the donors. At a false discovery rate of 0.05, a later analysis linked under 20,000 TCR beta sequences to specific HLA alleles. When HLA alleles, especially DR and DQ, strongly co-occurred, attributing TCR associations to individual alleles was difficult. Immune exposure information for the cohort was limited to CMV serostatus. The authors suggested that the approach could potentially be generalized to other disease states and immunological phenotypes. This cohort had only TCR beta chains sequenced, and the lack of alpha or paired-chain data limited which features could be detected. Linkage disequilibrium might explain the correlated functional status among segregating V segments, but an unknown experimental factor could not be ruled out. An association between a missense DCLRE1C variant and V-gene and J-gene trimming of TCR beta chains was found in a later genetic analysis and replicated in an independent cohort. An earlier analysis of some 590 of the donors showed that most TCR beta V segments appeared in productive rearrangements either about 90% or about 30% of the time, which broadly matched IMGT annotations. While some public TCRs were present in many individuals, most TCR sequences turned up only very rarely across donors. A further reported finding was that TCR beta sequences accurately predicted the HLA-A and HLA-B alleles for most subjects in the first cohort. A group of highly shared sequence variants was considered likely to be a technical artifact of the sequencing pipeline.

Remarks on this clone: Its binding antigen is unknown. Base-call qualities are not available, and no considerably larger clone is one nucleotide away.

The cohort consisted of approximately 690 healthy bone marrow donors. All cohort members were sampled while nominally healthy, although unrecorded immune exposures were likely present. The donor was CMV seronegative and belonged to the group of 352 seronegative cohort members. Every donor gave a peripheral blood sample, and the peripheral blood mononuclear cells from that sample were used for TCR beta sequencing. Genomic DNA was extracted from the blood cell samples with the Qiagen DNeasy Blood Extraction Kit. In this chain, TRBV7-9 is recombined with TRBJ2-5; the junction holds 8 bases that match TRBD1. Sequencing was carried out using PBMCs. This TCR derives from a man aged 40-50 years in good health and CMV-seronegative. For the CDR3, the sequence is CASRTGDETQYF. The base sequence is TGTGCCAGCAGGACAGGGGATGAGACCCAGTACTTC.